The clone carrying this T cell receptor (beta chain) was seen a few times. Its matching antigen is unknown. The protocol was immunoSEQ multiplex PCR, while the TCRdb copy is restricted to in-frame clones and leaves out a portion. The sample shows some 180,000 clones, approximately 95% of them seen only once. Per germline, CDR1 MNHEY and CDR2 SVGAGI. V lost 2 bases to trimming and J lost 4 bases, with 12 bases between them. The CDR3 spans 15 residues. These data come from a study of T cell responses to AZD1222 COVID-19 vaccine. Study findings and constraints: All repertoire sampling was performed exclusively after the peak T cell response. Baseline serology detected seropositivity in only six AZD1222 recipients. Unmutated variant regions reportedly attract nearly half of all spike-specific TCRs. A rise in Spike-specific TCR breadth and depth followed two AZD1222 doses.

The TCR was taken from an adult who received the MenACWY meningococcal vaccine as a control. The chain joins TRBV6-5 to TRBJ1-3, with D uncertain. Sequencing was performed on peripheral blood, taken 28 days after the second dose of the MenACWY control vaccine. The CDR3 DNA reads TGTGCCAGCAGTTACGGATCTCGTCAGGGAAACACCATATATTTT. It codes for CASSYGSRQGNTIYF.